Given below is one T cell receptor beta chain in context. Other DNA sequences in the sample encode the same CDR3. The sample originates from a study of shared clonotypes between healthy human individuals. Replicate PCRs for unsorted PBMC used around 280 ng DNA (approximately 33,000 T cell genomes). As processed by the authors: ImmunoSEQ only sent back junction sequences with no quality scores, so filtering was done differently. This table comes from immunoSEQ multiplex PCR, and its TCRdb copy is limited to in-frame clones, with some not included. Clone size and V and J calls were adopted from that table, with D and trimming inferred from the DNA. There are around 500,000 clones in the sample; approximately 78% occur only once, and 12% lies in the top ten. Looked up from germline, CDR1 is MDHEN and CDR2 is SYDVKM. The CDR3 runs 13 residues. V lost 2 bases to trimming and J lost 2 bases, with 7 bases between them.

This clonotype was sampled from a woman in her thirties or forties in good health. Some clones in this sample may be carry-over from other donors' samples. The sequencing input was PBMCs. V and J are TRBV28 and TRBJ2-7, with D hard to call. CDR3 residues: CASSLGRTYEQYF. In nucleotides, the CDR3 is TGTGCCAGCAGTTTAGGAAGAACCTACGAGCAGTACTTC.